This T cell receptor beta chain was recorded in a study of blood T cell repertoires in COVID-19. Study information: COVID-19 samples collected from the United States, Italy and Spain covered acute and convalescent phases. PBMCs, B-cell-depleted T cells, or T cells provided the cDNA or gDNA that made up the material.

This CDR3 is built from 13 residues. Germline loops: CDR1 SGHTA, CDR2 FQGTGA. V lost 4 bases, J lost 7 bases, and 11 bases lay in between. Authors' data handling: Estimation of nucleated cell counts was performed using reference gene primer amplification. Measured with immunoSEQ multiplex PCR; TCRdb has only the in-frame clones, and not every one. V and J calls and clone size are those listed in that table; D and trimming were worked out from the DNA. The table records around 74,000 clones, around 90% of them present only once. Sequenced input: peripheral blood. This sequence originates from a man aged 45-65 years with active COVID-19. The rearrangement uses TRBV7-3 and TRBJ2-4; tentatively, D is TRBD2 (6 bases). CDR3 protein: CASSSYSGNIQYF. CDR3 coding DNA: TGTGCCAGCAGCTCCTACAGCGGGAACATTCAGTACTTC.